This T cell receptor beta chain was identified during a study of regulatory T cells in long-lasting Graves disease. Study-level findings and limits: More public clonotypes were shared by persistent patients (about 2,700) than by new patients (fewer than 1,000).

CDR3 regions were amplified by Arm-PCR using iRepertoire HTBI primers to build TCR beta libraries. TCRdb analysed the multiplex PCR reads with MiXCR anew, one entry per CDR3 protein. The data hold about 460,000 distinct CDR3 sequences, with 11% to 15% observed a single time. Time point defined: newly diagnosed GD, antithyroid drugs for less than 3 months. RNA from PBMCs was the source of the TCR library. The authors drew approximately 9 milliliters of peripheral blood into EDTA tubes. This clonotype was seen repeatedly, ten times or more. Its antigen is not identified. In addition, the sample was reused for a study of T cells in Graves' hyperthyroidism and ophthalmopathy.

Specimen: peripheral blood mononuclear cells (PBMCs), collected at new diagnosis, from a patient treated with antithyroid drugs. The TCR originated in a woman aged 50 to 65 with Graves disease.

CDR3 nucleotide sequence: TGCAGCGTGGACAGGGAAGGGAGCGACATTCAGTACTTC. It translates to CSVDREGSDIQYF. The chain recombines TRBV29-1 with TRBJ2-4; 8 nucleotides match TRBD1. The CDR3 is 13 residues long. The germline gives CDR1 SQVTM, CDR2 ANQGSEA. The V gene end was trimmed by 6 bases and the J gene end by 8 bases; junction bases not matched to a gene: 9.